The 27 T cell receptor beta chains reported below all come from one sample, sequenced in a study of prognosis after radiotherapy for stage I lung cancer. With two-round multiplex PCR, TCR beta CDR3 sequences were amplified from genomic DNA. Primers targeting each individual TRBV and TRBJ gene were applied in first-round PCR. TCRdb re-called the multiplex PCR reads through MiXCR, storing one row per CDR3 protein. The table includes roughly 14,000 distinct CDR3 sequences, roughly 29% detected once. The sample in question was PBMCs, obtained before or after stereotactic body radiation therapy (not recorded which). The receptors come from a donor aged 50 or older with non-small cell lung cancer.

Notes on this clonotype: A single base is all that separates this from a far larger clone, so a read error is likely. The chain carries TRBV2 and TRBJ2-1, with TRBD1 as a possible D gene (7 bases). The CDR3 loop spans 14 amino acids. Germline assignment: CDR1 SNHLY and CDR2 FYNNEI. V lost 7 bases to trimming and J lost 8 bases, with 18 bases between them. CDR3 loop: CASTLRRGPYEQFF. The CDR3 region has the DNA TGTGCCAGCACCCTTAGGAGGGGGCCGTATGAGCAGTTCTTC.

The chain combines TRBV12-3 or TRBV12-4 with TRBJ2-1; 8 nucleotides match TRBD1. The junction had 5 bases not matched to a gene; V was cut back by 5 bases and J by 5 bases. This CDR3 is built from 14 residues. CDR3 nucleotide sequence: TGTGCCAGCAGTCCCGGGACAGGAAACAATGAGCAGTTCTTC. Its protein is CASSPGTGNNEQFF.

By frequency in the sample, this clonotype is medium-sized. J is TRBJ2-7 and V is TRBV7-8, with TRBD1 identical over 7 bases. CDR1 is SGHVS, CDR2 FQNEAQ, per germline. V shed 1 base and J 10 bases; nucleotides not matched to a gene: 4. The CDR3 runs to 12 residues. In DNA form, the CDR3 reads TGTGCCAGCAGCTTAGTAAAGGGGGCACAGTACTTC. It specifies CASSLVKGAQYF.

In its sample, this clonotype was seen many times. The chain employs TRBV10-3 and TRBJ1-2; 9 bases are shared with TRBD1. Germline trimming cut 3 bases from V and 2 bases from J; bases unmatched to any gene: 7. CDR3 length equals 16 residues. Per the germline V gene, CDR1 is ENHRY and CDR2 is SYGVKD. This chain's CDR3 is CAISDRDRVANYGYTF. DNA of the CDR3: TGTGCCATCAGTGACCGGGACAGGGTTGCCAACTATGGCTACACCTTC.

The genes are TRBV19 and TRBJ2-2; D unresolved. Germline V CDR1 and CDR2: LNHDA, SQIVND (reference sequence). The CDR3 has 14 amino acids. V lost 0 bases and J 5 bases, leaving 7 bases between the germline ends. The CDR3 region is CASSIDRQTGELFF. In nucleotides, the CDR3 is TGTGCCAGTAGTATAGACCGGCAAACCGGGGAGCTGTTTTTT. The full variable domain, in which reference TRBV19 and TRBJ2-2 provide the parts outside the CDR3, is DGGITQSPKYLFRKEGQNVTLSCEQNLNHDAMYWYRQDPGQGLRLIYYSQIVNDFQKGDIAEGYSVSREKKESFPLTVTSAQKNPTAFYLCASSIDRQTGELFFGEGSRLTVL.

This clonotype has at least ten counts. This chain uses TRBV28 with TRBJ2-1; D is perhaps TRBD2 (6 bases). V shed 5 bases and J shed 0 bases, with 11 bases lying between them. This CDR3 region has 15 residues. CDR1 is MDHEN and CDR2 is SYDVKM in the germline V gene. This CDR3 is CASSSSGGSYNEQFF. DNA for the CDR3: TGTGCCAGCAGTAGTAGCGGAGGCTCCTACAATGAGCAGTTCTTC.

This clonotype came up many times. One junction end does not reproduce the germline sequence, and a read error may be involved. The chain recombines TRBV7-7 with TRBJ2-1; D call uncertain. The length of the CDR3 is 13 residues. Germline V gene data show CDR1 as SSHAT and CDR2 as FNYEAQ (reference sequence). The CDR3 region is CASSLSGSNEQFF. CDR3 in DNA: TGTGCTAGCAGCTTATCTGGCAGCAATGAGCAGTTCTTC.

This clonotype has a count of ten or more. V gene TRBV5-1 combines with J gene TRBJ2-7, with 7 bases that match TRBD1. The length of the CDR3 is 13 residues. Losses at the gene ends were 4 bases for V and 3 bases for J; bases not matched to a gene: 4. CDR1 is SGHRS, CDR2 YFSETQ, per germline. The CDR3 protein is CASSLGQDYEQYF. CDR3 DNA sequence: TGCGCCAGCAGCCTCGGACAGGACTACGAGCAGTACTTC.

On this clonotype: A read error is the likely source, as a far larger clone sits one nucleotide away. The V call is TRBV6-8, the J call TRBJ1-3; 8 bases line up with TRBD1. This CDR3 spans 16 amino acids. Losses at the gene ends were 7 bases for V and 2 bases for J; bases not matched to a gene: 10. From germline, CDR1 is MNHGY and CDR2 SAAAGT. The CDR3 DNA follows: TGTGCCAGCATCCAAACCTTGACAGGGGCTGGAAACACCATATATTTT. Encoded protein: CASIQTLTGAGNTIYF.

This clonotype was seen many times. This chain uses TRBV5-4 with TRBJ1-1, with 7 nucleotides matching TRBD1. CDR1 and CDR2 (germline): SGHNT, YYREEE (reference sequence). The CDR3 extends over 16 amino acids. The V segment lost 2 bases and the J segment 10 bases; nucleotides outside the gene matches: 17. Written as DNA, the CDR3 is TGTGCCAGCAGCTTCGATGACAGGGAACCGACCGCGGGAGCTTTCTTT. It encodes CASSFDDREPTAGAFF.

This clonotype was found many times. This CDR3 reads CASSYSPTKGRFF. Here the CDR3 DNA reads TGTGCCAGCAGTTACTCACCGACTAAGGGGAGGTTCTTC. V is TRBV6-5 and J is TRBJ2-1, with D perhaps matching TRBD1 or TRBD2 (5 bases each). This CDR3 contains 13 residues. V lost 0 bases and J lost 15, with 15 bases in between. Germline CDR1 MNHEY, CDR2 SVGAGI.

In its sample, this clonotype ranks as medium-sized. The chain has TRBV20-1 and TRBJ2-1, with D unclear. This CDR3 comprises 15 residues. In germline, CDR1 is DFQATT, CDR2 SNEGSKA (reference sequence). Trimming left V 4 bases short and J 0 bases short, with 13 bases between. CDR3 residues: CSAIVGARSYNEQFF. Here the CDR3 DNA reads TGCAGTGCTATTGTGGGTGCTCGCTCCTACAATGAGCAGTTCTTC.

With regard to this clonotype: Just one base apart from a much larger clone, this may be a read error. The chain has TRBV7-2 and TRBJ1-1, with D uncertain. V was shortened by 3 bases and J by 1 base, with 9 bases between the two germline ends. Germline lookup yields CDR1 SGHTA and CDR2 FQGNSA. There are 14 residues in the CDR3. The CDR3 loop reads CASSLSVWNTEAFF. In DNA form, the CDR3 reads TGTGCCAGCAGCTTGAGTGTGTGGAACACTGAAGCTTTCTTT.

This clonotype was seen ten or more times. This chain links TRBV18 with TRBJ2-7, with D possibly matching TRBD2 (5 bases). The length of the CDR3 is 16 residues. Germline V gene data show CDR1 as KGHSH and CDR2 as LQKENI. V lost 3 bases and J lost 0, with 15 bases in between. The DNA of the CDR3 is TGTGCCAGCTCACCGAAGAGCGGTACCACCTCCTACGAGCAGTACTTC. This gives the protein CASSPKSGTTSYEQYF.

The table lists this clonotype with many counts. The chain recombines TRBV28 with TRBJ1-4; D remains ambiguous. CDR1 and CDR2 from the germline V gene are MDHEN and SYDVKM. V lost 1 base, J lost 0 bases, and 15 bases lay in between. This CDR3 region has 18 residues. The CDR3 loop is CASSLSEGGKTTNEKLFF. The CDR3 DNA follows: TGTGCCAGCAGTTTATCCGAGGGCGGAAAGACAACTAATGAAAAACTGTTTTTT.

Relative to its sample, this clonotype is medium-sized. The chain carries TRBV19 and TRBJ1-3, with D uncertain. CDR1 is LNHDA and CDR2 is SQIVND in the germline V gene (reference sequence). The CDR3 loop spans 12 amino acids. V lost 10 bases and J lost 7, with 14 bases in between. The CDR3 loop reads CATRNGVNTIYF. The CDR3 coding sequence is TGTGCCACAAGAAACGGGGTGAACACCATATATTTT.

The chain couples TRBV2 to TRBJ2-3; no clear D. Germline V gene lookup returns CDR1 SNHLY and CDR2 FYNNEI. The CDR3 has 13 residues. Trimming removed 6 bases from V and 10 bases from J, with 17 bases in between. CDR3 DNA: TGTGCCAGCAGCTATTTAACCGCTTTGCCGCAGTATTTT. It translates to CASSYLTALPQYF.

This clonotype was detected a few times. This chain links TRBV27 with TRBJ2-7, with TRBD2 matching over 9 bases. Germline loops: CDR1 MNHEY, CDR2 SMNVEV (reference sequence). The CDR3 loop spans 15 amino acids. V lost 2 bases and J lost 2; bases outside the gene matches: 4. CDR3 nucleotide sequence: TGTGCCAGCAGTTTAGAACTAGCGGGTACCTACGAGCAGTACTTC. Amino acids: CASSLELAGTYEQYF.

This clonotype is medium-sized (0.01 to 0.1%) by share. The DNA of the CDR3 is TGCAGTGCTAGGGCGCCGGGACTAGCTTCCCGTGAGCAGTTCTTC. This codes for CSARAPGLASREQFF. The chain uses TRBV20-1 and TRBJ2-1; TRBD2 aligns across 9 bases. The CDR3 consists of 15 residues. Germline V gene data show CDR1 as DFQATT and CDR2 as SNEGSKA (reference sequence). J gave up 9 bases and V 3 bases, and 12 bases lay outside the gene matches.

Note on this clonotype: At one of its ends the junction is not consistent with the germline gene, which may arise from a read error. The rearrangement uses TRBV6-1 and TRBJ2-7, with 10 nucleotides matching TRBD2. Looked up from germline, CDR1 is MNHNS and CDR2 is SASEGT. The length of the CDR3 is 16 residues. This CDR3 reads CSSSAPGLAWVYEQYF. In DNA, the CDR3 is TGTTCCAGCAGTGCCCCGGGACTAGCGTGGGTCTACGAGCAGTACTTC.

This clonotype ranks as large. This rearrangement joins TRBV20-1 to TRBJ1-5; D is ambiguous. V lost 5 bases, J lost 4 bases, and 15 bases lay in between. CDR3 length: 14 amino acids. Germline CDR1 is DFQATT and CDR2 is SNEGSKA (reference sequence). The CDR3 DNA reads as TGCAGTGCTTGGATTGGAGTACTAAATCAGCCCCAGCATTTT. This translates into CSAWIGVLNQPQHF.

This clonotype was recorded at least ten times. The gene calls are TRBV27 and TRBJ1-5; weak D call: TRBD1 (5 bases). Germline V CDR1 and CDR2: MNHEY, SMNVEV (reference sequence). This CDR3 is built from 15 residues. V was trimmed by 0 bases and J by 3 bases, leaving 9 bases between them. The CDR3 reads CASSLSRGDNQPQHF. The CDR3 DNA sequence: TGTGCCAGCAGTTTATCGCGGGGGGACAATCAGCCCCAGCATTTT.

To note about this clonotype: A single base separates this from a much larger clone, so it may be a read error. V and J are TRBV7-3 and TRBJ2-1; 9 bases align to TRBD2. Germline V gives CDR1 SGHTA, CDR2 FQGTGA. The CDR3 has 21 residues. The DNA of the CDR3 is TGCGCCAGCAGCCACGACCGGGACCCGGGACTAGCTCCCAGTCTGTACAATGAGCAGTTCTTC. The encoded protein is CASSHDRDPGLAPSLYNEQFF.

This clonotype was found many times. This chain uses TRBV5-4 with TRBJ2-3; no clear D gene. Germline loops: CDR1 SGHNT, CDR2 YYREEE (reference sequence). The CDR3 has 15 amino acids. V dropped 1 base and J dropped 2 bases, with 11 bases sitting between them. CDR3 DNA: TGTGCCAGCAGCTTGACTTCGGAAGTCACAGATACGCAGTATTTT. Translated, it gives CASSLTSEVTDTQYF.

Within the sample, this clonotype is large. The CDR3 DNA reads TGTGCCAGCAGCGTAGGAGGACAGGGCGGGAGCTCCTACAATGAGCAGTTCTTC. Amino acids: CASSVGGQGGSSYNEQFF. The V and J genes are TRBV9 and TRBJ2-1; perhaps TRBD1 as D (8 bases). Trimming shortened V by 0 bases and J by 0 bases, and 16 bases separated the two germline ends. Germline V lookup: CDR1 SGDLS, CDR2 YYNGEE. CDR3 length: 18 residues.

At least ten counts were recorded for this clonotype. J is TRBJ1-1 and V is TRBV30, with no clear D. This CDR3 comprises 14 residues. The germline CDR1 and CDR2 sequences are GTSNPN and SVGIG (reference sequence). Trimming took off 0 bases at V and 6 bases at J, with 14 bases between the two ends. CDR3 bases: TGTGCCTGGAGTGTAATTCCTAACCGGGCTGAAGCTTTCTTT. Translation gives CAWSVIPNRAEAFF. The whole variable domain, remainder taken from reference TRBV30 and TRBJ1-1, is SQTIHQWPATLVQPVGSPLSLECTVEGTSNPNLYWYRQAAGRGLQLLFYSVGIGQISSEVPQNLSASRPQDRQFILSSKKLLLSDSGFYLCAWSVIPNRAEAFFGQGTRLTVV.

In its sample, this clonotype was seen once. Mismatch with germline at one junction end may stem from a read error. This chain links TRBV13 with TRBJ1-1; D possibly corresponds to TRBD1 (5 bases). CDR3 length: 15 residues. CDR1 is PRHDT, CDR2 FYEKMQ, per germline (reference sequence). This chain's CDR3 is CDSRLHLQGNTEAFF. The CDR3 DNA sequence: TGTGACAGCAGATTACATTTGCAGGGGAACACTGAAGCTTTCTTT.